What follows describes a single T cell receptor (beta chain). There is no known antigen for this receptor. No much larger clone exists at a distance of one base, and base qualities are not known. For sequencing of the TCRbeta CDR3 region, genomic DNA was extracted from the sorted cells. The immunoSEQ Assay was used for sequencing of TCRbeta CDR3 regions. In its TCRdb copy, this immuneACCESS table keeps in-frame sequences only and misses some clones. Where compared with another copy, unresolved V genes explain less than half of these, and the others have no known cause. For this sample the table gives around 66,000 clones, of which roughly 80% were detected only once. Together, the top ten hold 6.5% to 7.5% of the sample. The sample comes from a study of OX40 agonist ivuxolimab in advanced cancers. For the study in its entirety: Ivuxolimab was an agonistic, fully human IgG2 monoclonal antibody directed against OX40 (CD134), a costimulatory receptor. Patients were allowed to have had prior anti-PD-1, anti-PD-L1 or anti-CTLA-4 therapy, and around 40% of the dose-escalation patients had previously received checkpoint inhibitors. In the dose-escalation cohort, 70% to 85% of patients were male, and the mean age was roughly 60 years with a range of about 20 to 79. The paper covers the monotherapy dose-escalation part of the phase I ivuxolimab trial, which included N ≈ 57 patients. Peripheral TCRbeta sequencing aimed to test whether ivuxolimab altered TCR sequence diversity and caused clonal T-cell expansion. Of the 50 to 55 patients in dose escalation, 19 had hepatocellular carcinoma, around 15 had melanoma, 9 had renal cell carcinoma and 9 had head and neck cancer. Partial responses occurred in three dose-escalation patients: two with cutaneous melanoma and one with hepatocellular carcinoma. Intravenous ivuxolimab was administered to patients every 2 weeks at six dose levels: 0.01, 0.1, 0.3, 1.5, 3 and 10 mg/kg.

Via the germline V gene (reference sequence), CDR1 is MNHEY and CDR2 SMNVEV. The germline V and J ends show losses of 6 bases and 4 bases respectively, and no gene match explains 16 bases of the junction. There are 18 amino acids in the CDR3, from cysteine to phenylalanine inclusive. Left in the record is the CDR3 DNA by itself, 54 bases read in frame from the first base. Patients with a history of autoimmune disease or receiving systemic immunosuppression were excluded from the trial. Peripheral blood for TCR sequencing was drawn from every dose cohort at baseline, at cycle 4 day 1 and at cycle 7 day 1. Samples came from an open-label, multicenter, first-in-human phase I dose-escalation trial of ivuxolimab. Adults with locally advanced or metastatic melanoma, renal cell, hepatocellular, or head and neck squamous cell carcinoma were enrolled in the trial. Before TCR sequencing, CD4+ T cells and CD8+ T cells were sorted from peripheral blood as separate populations.

Overall results and qualifications from the work: At doses of 0.1 to 3.0 mg/kg, clonal expansion of both CD4+ and CD8+ T cells in blood was seen between baseline and week 6. Antigen specificity was not determined for the clonally expanded peripheral T cells. Low levels of normalized T-cell clonal expansion were also shown by some nonresponding patients. On average, CD8+ T cells showed more expanded clones than CD4+ T cells after ivuxolimab. In partial responders in the 0.1-3.0 mg/kg groups, normalized peripheral clonal expansion was found to be among the lowest, especially among CD8+ T cells.

The source of this sequence is an adult with an advanced solid tumor such as melanoma, head and neck, liver or kidney cancer. The chain employs TRBV27 and TRBJ1-2; 11 bases in the middle match TRBD1. The specimen was CD4+ or CD8+ T cells sorted from blood, collected in a trial of the OX40 agonist ivuxolimab. Here is the DNA: TGTGCCAGCAGGCTACTAACTTGGACGGGACAGGGGGGCTATGGCTACACCTTC. Its product reads: CASRLLTWTGQGGYGYTF.